This is a list of T cell receptor beta chains from one sample in a study of blood T cell repertoires in COVID-19. Assay: immunoSEQ multiplex PCR; the TCRdb copy retains only in-frame clones and omits some. This table has around 240,000 clones, about 80% appearing once. The sample was peripheral blood. The origin of the receptors is a woman over 75 with acute or convalescent COVID-19. The CDR3 runs from the conserved cysteine through the conserved F or W. The D gene is left open where the match is weak. Clone sizes are given selectively: once, few, many, or a class where the clone is expanded.

TGTGCCAGCAGCTTGGGGACAGCCAGCTCCTACGAGCAGTACTTC	CASSLGTASSYEQYF	TRBD1	TRBV7-3	TRBJ2-7	once	15
TGTGCCAGCAGCCCCGGAGGGACAGGGGCTTACGAGCAGTACTTC	CASSPGGTGAYEQYF	TRBD1	TRBV5-8	TRBJ2-7	-	15
TGTGCCACCAGTGGACGGGAGGATTCCTACAATGAGCAGTTCTTC	CATSGREDSYNEQFF	TRBD2	TRBV24-1	TRBJ2-1	-	15
TGTGCCATCAGTGATCCCAGCGGGGGGCACTATGAGCAGTTCTTC	CAISDPSGGHYEQFF	TRBD2	TRBV10-3	TRBJ2-1	once	15
TGTGCCAGCAGCGCGAGCGGGAGTGGCACCGGGGAGCTGTTTTTT	CASSASGSGTGELFF	TRBD2	TRBV3-1/TRBV3-2	TRBJ2-2	-	15
TGTGCCTGGAGTGTAGGGGGCTTAGCCGGAATCTACAATGAGCAGTTCTTC	CAWSVGGLAGIYNEQFF	TRBD1	TRBV30	TRBJ2-1	once	17
TGTGCCAGCAGCTTGGGACTGGGTACGGCGGAGCAGTTCTTC	CASSLGLGTAEQFF	-	TRBV7-2	TRBJ2-1	-	14
TGTGCCAGCAGTGATGCGTCACTTAGCACAGATACGCAGTATTTT	CASSDASLSTDTQYF	-	TRBV2	TRBJ2-3	-	15
TGTGCCAGCAGCTTGACGAGGGGGCGGGACACCTTC	CASSLTRGRDTF	TRBD1	TRBV5-4	TRBJ1-2	-	12
TGTGCCAGCAGCCAATCTAGCGGGAGAACCGGGGAGCTGTTTTTT	CASSQSSGRTGELFF	TRBD2	TRBV7-2	TRBJ2-2	-	15
TGTGCCAGCAGTGGACAGGCGGCAACTGAAGCTTTCTTT	CASSGQAATEAFF	TRBD1	TRBV6-2/TRBV6-3	TRBJ1-1	once	13
TGTGCCAGCAGCTTGGGACAGGGCTATGGCTACACCTTC	CASSLGQGYGYTF	TRBD1	TRBV7-9	TRBJ1-2	-	13
TGTGCCAGCAGTGAACTAGGGGGCTCGACTAATGAAAAACTGTTTTTT	CASSELGGSTNEKLFF	TRBD1	TRBV6-1	TRBJ1-4	-	16
TGTGCCAGCAGCTGGGCCGGGACAGGGATCGGCTACACCTTC	CASSWAGTGIGYTF	TRBD1	TRBV7-2	TRBJ1-2	once	14
TGTGCCAGCAGTGAAGCCGAGGCCAGGGGGCTTCCTGAAGCTTTCTTT	CASSEAEARGLPEAFF	TRBD1	TRBV2	TRBJ1-1	-	16
TGTGCCAGCAGCCAAGGGGCTACTAATGAAAAACTGTTTTTT	CASSQGATNEKLFF	-	TRBV3-1/TRBV3-2	TRBJ1-4	-	14
TGTGCCAGCAGCTTGACGACGGGGAACACCGGGGAGCTGTTTTTT	CASSLTTGNTGELFF	-	TRBV5-6	TRBJ2-2	-	15
TGTGCCAGCAGCCAAGGGCCCGCGGGGTGGCGGGACTCCTACAATGAGCAGTTCTTC	CASSQGPAGWRDSYNEQFF	-	TRBV3-1/TRBV3-2	TRBJ2-1	-	19
TGTGCCATCAGGCCGGGACAGGCTTCGAACTATGGCTACACCTTC	CAIRPGQASNYGYTF	TRBD1	TRBV10-3	TRBJ1-2	-	15
TGTGCCAGCAGCGTGGGACAGTACTATGGCTACACCTTC	CASSVGQYYGYTF	TRBD1	TRBV7-2	TRBJ1-2	-	13
TGCGCCAGCAGCCCCCGAACGGGACAGGCTCATTCACCCCTCCACTTT	CASSPRTGQAHSPLHF	TRBD1	TRBV5-1	TRBJ1-6	-	16
TGCAGCGTTGATATGGGTTTGGGGGGGATTGGCTACACCTTC	CSVDMGLGGIGYTF	-	TRBV29-1	TRBJ1-2	-	14
TGTGCCAGTAGTAACGGACTAGCGAAATACAATGAGCAGTTCTTC	CASSNGLAKYNEQFF	TRBD2	TRBV19	TRBJ2-1	-	15
TGTGCTAGTGGTTACGGACTGAACAATGAGCAGTTCTTC	CASGYGLNNEQFF	-	TRBV12-5	TRBJ2-1	-	13
TGTGCCAGCAGCCGGAACCGGGACTCTAACTATGGCTACACCTTC	CASSRNRDSNYGYTF	-	TRBV5-8	TRBJ1-2	few	15
TGTGCCAGCAGTTATGGACAGGCCCTCAACTATGGCTACACCTTC	CASSYGQALNYGYTF	TRBD1	TRBV6-5	TRBJ1-2	once	15
TGTGCCAGCAGCTGGGCCCGACTAGCGGGAGGGCCGGGCACCGGGGAGCTGTTTTTT	CASSWARLAGGPGTGELFF	TRBD2	TRBV7-8	TRBJ2-2	once	19
TGCAGCGCCGCGAAGGGGGCGAATGGCTACACCTTC	CSAAKGANGYTF	TRBD1	TRBV29-1	TRBJ1-2	-	12
TGTGCCAGCAGCTCCACCCGGAGCACTTATGGCTACACCTTC	CASSSTRSTYGYTF	-	TRBV7-2	TRBJ1-2	-	14
TGTGCCACCAGTCAAACTAGCGGGAGGGAATACAATGAGCAGTTCTTC	CATSQTSGREYNEQFF	TRBD2	TRBV24-1	TRBJ2-1	-	16
TGTGCCAGCAGCCTCAGGGAAACAGACTATGGCTACACCTTC	CASSLRETDYGYTF	-	TRBV7-8	TRBJ1-2	few	14
TGTGCCAGCAGCTGGGGGGGAGCTACTGGTGAGCAGTTCTTC	CASSWGGATGEQFF	TRBD2	TRBV7-9	TRBJ2-1	-	14
TGTGCCAGCACCGCTGTTCCGGGGAGACCCCACGAGCAGTACTTC	CASTAVPGRPHEQYF	-	TRBV6-5	TRBJ2-7	-	15
TGCGCCAGCAGCTTGACTAGCGGGCGCACAGATACGCAGTATTTT	CASSLTSGRTDTQYF	TRBD2	TRBV5-1	TRBJ2-3	-	15
TGTGCCAGCAGTTTAGGCAGGGGGCACTATAGCAATCAGCCCCAGCATTTT	CASSLGRGHYSNQPQHF	TRBD1	TRBV28	TRBJ1-5	-	17
TGTGCCAGCTCACCCGGAGCTAATGAAAAACTGTTTTTT	CASSPGANEKLFF	-	TRBV18	TRBJ1-4	-	13
TGTGCCAGCTCACCGAAGACAGGGCGCTCTGGAAACACCATATATTTT	CASSPKTGRSGNTIYF	TRBD1	TRBV18	TRBJ1-3	-	16
TGTGCCAGCAGCGTCTCTACAGGGGACCCAGTCTACGAGCAGTACTTC	CASSVSTGDPVYEQYF	TRBD1	TRBV9	TRBJ2-7	-	16
TGTGCCAGCAGGCAAGCGGGAGGGCCTATCACAGATACGCAGTATTTT	CASRQAGGPITDTQYF	TRBD2	TRBV5-4	TRBJ2-3	-	16
TGCGCCAGCAGCTGGGCCGGGACAACTATTTTGGACGAGCAGTACTTC	CASSWAGTTILDEQYF	-	TRBV5-1	TRBJ2-7	-	16
TGTGCCAGCAGCGCCGAAGCGGGAGGGCCACGTGAGCAGTACTTC	CASSAEAGGPREQYF	TRBD2	TRBV9	TRBJ2-7	-	15
TGTGCCAGCAGCCGCAGGGGACCTACAGGAGACACTGAAGCTTTCTTT	CASSRRGPTGDTEAFF	-	TRBV14	TRBJ1-1	-	16
TGTGCCAGCAGCTTGATAGCGGGGGGGACCTACAATGACAATGAGCAGTTCTTC	CASSLIAGGTYNDNEQFF	TRBD2	TRBV7-2	TRBJ2-1	-	18
TGCGCCAGCAGATCCGAGGCTAGCGGGGGGAGCCAAGAGACCCAGTACTTC	CASRSEASGGSQETQYF	TRBD2	TRBV5-1	TRBJ2-5	few	17
TGTGCCAGCAGTTACGTTAGCGGGAGAGAGACCCAGTACTTC	CASSYVSGRETQYF	TRBD2	TRBV6-2/TRBV6-3	TRBJ2-5	-	14
TGTGCCAGTAATGGGGACAGTGGTCAGCCCCAGCATTTT	CASNGDSGQPQHF	TRBD1	TRBV19	TRBJ1-5	-	13
TGTGCCAGCCGGACTCCTAGACAAAGCTATGGCTACACCTTC	CASRTPRQSYGYTF	-	TRBV28	TRBJ1-2	-	14
TGTGCCAGCAGAGAGGACAGGAGTAGCAATCAGCCCCAGCATTTT	CASREDRSSNQPQHF	TRBD1	TRBV6-5	TRBJ1-5	-	15
TGCGCCAGCAGCCAAGATCTCCCAAGCGGGAGCTCCTACAATGAGCAGTTCTTC	CASSQDLPSGSSYNEQFF	TRBD2	TRBV4-3	TRBJ2-1	once	18
TGTGCCACCGAATCAAGCACTACTTATAATTCACCCCTCCACTTT	CATESSTTYNSPLHF	-	TRBV24-1	TRBJ1-6	-	15
TGTGCCAGCAGCAAAACCGGACAGATTGAAGAGACCCAGTACTTC	CASSKTGQIEETQYF	-	TRBV5-4	TRBJ2-5	-	15